The entry that follows covers one T cell receptor beta chain sequence. This clonotype was observed a handful of times. The specificity of this receptor is unknown. The input lacks base qualities; no much larger clone sits a single base away. These data belong to a study of human T cells and chemical hapten exposure (dated by TCRdb to the early 2020s). In terms of the full investigation: For sensitization, 2% DPC in acetone was applied to an approximately 2 cm by approximately 2 cm area of upper inner arm skin. Throughout the study period of roughly 24 weeks, patients also received therapeutic DPC doses to the scalp every week. Patch testing was performed on the upper back with Finn chambers containing 0.01% DPC, and the patch tests were scored after 6 days according to International Contact Dermatitis Research Group standards. Alopecia areata with under or over 50% scalp involvement, alopecia totalis and alopecia universalis were represented in the patient cohort, which was mostly female. Libraries were combined into a pool for sequencing, and differences in TCR yield between samples came mainly from small differences in library volumes within the pool. Peripheral blood TCR repertoire changes were tracked in vivo in alopecia patients during primary and secondary sensitization to the hapten diphenylcyclopropenone (DPC). Blood was sampled from patients pre-sensitization (week 0) and at 2, 6 and about 24 weeks after DPC sensitization. For TCR sequencing, blood came from over 25 alopecia patients at anywhere from one to four time points (pre-sensitization, 2, 6 and 24 weeks). Overall study outcomes, separate from this receptor: Because every patient had alopecia, a presumed autoimmune disease, the patients' immune response might differ from that of healthy individuals. The number of PT1 expanded TCRs positively correlated with patch test score, significant at thresholds 8, 16 and 32 but not 4. Compared with pre-sensitization or healthy control sets, expanded TCRs formed significantly more large CDR3 similarity clusters, which is consistent with antigen-driven responses. Repeated subsampling changed both the strength of the expansion versus patch-test correlation and the threshold at which that correlation became significant. The number of TCRs above 1 in 1000 frequency did not change with DPC sensitization; there was no evidence of global repertoire structure alterations.

The germline V gene provides CDR1 SGHRS and CDR2 YFSETQ. The germline ends are 13 bases apart after V is trimmed by 4 bases and J by 5 bases. The CDR3 holds 15 amino acids from the cysteine to the phenylalanine. Of the read, only the CDR3 DNA is kept; its 45 bases are in frame from base 1. Preparation of the library involved RACE. The instrument given in TCRdb is NextSeq 500. Library preparation attached unique molecular identifiers to individual cDNA molecules for quantitative, reproducible TCR counting. Each blood RNA sample was used to sequence both TCR alpha and TCR beta chains. In the paper's pipeline: The median number of TCRs per sample was some 100,000, ranging from about 20,000 to 750,000. V, J and CDR3 annotation of the TCR reads was performed with the Decombinator software suite. For PS versus PT1 abundance plots, all samples were subsampled to the same number of TCRs (28,000). TCRs were defined as expanded if absent before sensitization and observed at least eight times at the 2-week time point. TCRdb reprocessed the public reads (quality trimming at Q25 with fastp, clone calling with MiXCR) and kept in-frame beta chains. Rows with a matching CDR3 protein are joined into one entry that keeps the most common DNA and genes. The V and J calls here are based on TCRdb, not the publication. This sample is represented by about 54,000 distinct CDR3 sequences; about 9.9% of them were singletons. Together, the top ten hold around 1.6% of the sample.

Interpreted using the paper, the time point label stands for: patch test 2, 6 weeks after DPC sensitization. The treatment or condition label here, explained by the study, means: therapeutic diphenylcyclopropenone sensitization with weekly scalp DPC. At each patch-test visit, blood was drawn before the patch test was applied. Patients were eligible if aged 18 to 70, diagnosed with alopecia and judged suitable for DPC therapy, and pregnant patients were excluded. Unfractionated whole blood was collected in Tempus Blood RNA tubes, and total RNA was extracted from that blood. The material was whole blood, obtained in connection with sensitization to the hapten diphenylcyclopropenone (DPC). The origin of this receptor is a woman in her forties or fifties with alopecia areata. Some clones in this sample may be carry-over from other donors' samples. The chain is assembled from TRBV5-1 and TRBJ1-6, and possibly TRBD1, on 6 matching bases. The nucleotide sequence reads as follows: TGCGCCAGCAGCGTAACAGGGAATAATAATTCACCCCTCCACTTT. The resulting protein is CASSVTGNNNSPLHF.